This TCR beta chain appears in the sequencing data of a study of T cell changes during pregnancy in multiple sclerosis. V lost 8 bases and J lost 4; bases outside the gene matches: 11. Germline-derived CDR1 and CDR2 are MNHNY and SVGAGI (reference sequence). The CDR3 is 14 amino acids. TCRdb's table, derived via immunoSEQ multiplex PCR, lists solely in-frame clones and lacks some. The table has tens of thousands of clones, less than 95% seen once. The V gene is TRBV6-6, the J gene TRBJ2-7; 7 nucleotides align to TRBD1. The sequences come from peripheral blood, collected in the third trimester of pregnancy. The origin of this receptor is a female donor with multiple sclerosis, enrolled in a pregnancy study. In DNA form, the CDR3 reads TGTGCCAGCGGGTCCGAGACAGGGCTTTACGAGCAGTACTTC. Translating gives CASGSETGLYEQYF.